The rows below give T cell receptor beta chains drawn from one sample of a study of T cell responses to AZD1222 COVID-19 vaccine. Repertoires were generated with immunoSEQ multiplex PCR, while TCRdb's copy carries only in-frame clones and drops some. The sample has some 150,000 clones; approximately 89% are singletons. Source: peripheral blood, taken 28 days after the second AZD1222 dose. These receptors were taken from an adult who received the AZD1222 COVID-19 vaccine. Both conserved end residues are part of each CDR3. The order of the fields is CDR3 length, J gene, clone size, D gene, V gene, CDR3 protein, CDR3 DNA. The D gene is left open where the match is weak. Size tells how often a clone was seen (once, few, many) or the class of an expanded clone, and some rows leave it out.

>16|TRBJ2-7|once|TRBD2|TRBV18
CASSGRGAGDLYEQYF
TGTGCCAGCTCAGGTCGAGGAGCGGGAGATCTTTACGAGCAGTACTTC
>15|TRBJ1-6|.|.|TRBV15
CATSRALQTNSPLHF
TGTGCCACCAGCAGAGCCCTCCAAACCAATTCACCCCTCCACTTT
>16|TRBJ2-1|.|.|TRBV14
CASSQLKILSYNEQFF
TGTGCCAGCAGCCAATTGAAAATCCTTTCCTACAATGAGCAGTTCTTC
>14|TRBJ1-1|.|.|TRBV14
CASSQGLSSLGAFF
TGTGCCAGCAGCCAAGGGTTATCCTCCCTTGGGGCTTTCTTT
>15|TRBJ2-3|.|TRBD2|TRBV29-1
CSVGGREGLTDTQYF
TGCAGCGTGGGGGGGCGGGAGGGCCTGACAGATACGCAGTATTTT
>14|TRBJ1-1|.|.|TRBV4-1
CASSHRAPGTEAFF
TGCGCCAGCAGCCACAGGGCCCCAGGCACTGAAGCTTTCTTT
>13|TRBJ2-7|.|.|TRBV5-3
CARSLSVSYEQYF
TGTGCCAGAAGCTTGTCAGTCTCCTACGAGCAGTACTTC
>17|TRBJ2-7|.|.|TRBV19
CASSIDLGTRALYEQYF
TGTGCCAGTAGTATAGATCTCGGGACAAGGGCCCTGTACGAGCAGTACTTC
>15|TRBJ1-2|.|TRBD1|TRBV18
CASSPLTGQEHGYTF
TGTGCCAGCTCACCACTAACTGGACAGGAGCATGGCTACACCTTC
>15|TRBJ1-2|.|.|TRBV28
CASSLPLGQGTLYTF
TGTGCCAGCAGTTTACCCCTGGGGCAGGGCACTCTCTACACCTTC
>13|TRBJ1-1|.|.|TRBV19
CASSIDRQAEAFF
TGTGCCAGTAGTATAGATCGGCAGGCCGAAGCTTTCTTT
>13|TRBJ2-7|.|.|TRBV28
CASSLTGPHEQYF
TGTGCCAGCAGTCTCACAGGTCCCCACGAGCAGTACTTC
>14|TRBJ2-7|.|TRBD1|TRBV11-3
CASSERQGDSEQYF
TGTGCCAGCAGCGAAAGACAGGGGGACTCCGAGCAGTACTTC
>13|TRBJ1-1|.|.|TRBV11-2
CASSLGLDTEAFF
TGTGCCAGCAGCTTGGGACTCGACACTGAAGCTTTCTTT
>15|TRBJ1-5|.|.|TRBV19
CASSIGSRSNQPQHF
TGTGCCAGTAGTATAGGGTCACGAAGCAATCAGCCCCAGCATTTT